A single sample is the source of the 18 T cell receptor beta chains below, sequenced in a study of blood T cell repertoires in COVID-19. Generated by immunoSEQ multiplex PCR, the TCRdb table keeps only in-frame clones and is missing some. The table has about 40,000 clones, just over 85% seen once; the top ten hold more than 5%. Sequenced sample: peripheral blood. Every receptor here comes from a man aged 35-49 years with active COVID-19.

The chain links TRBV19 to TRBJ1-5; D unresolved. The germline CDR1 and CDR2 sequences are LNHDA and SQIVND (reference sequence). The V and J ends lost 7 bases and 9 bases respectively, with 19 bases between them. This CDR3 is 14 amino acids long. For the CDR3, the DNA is TGTGCCAGTACCCCCCGAGGAGGGTCTGCGCCCCAGCATTTT. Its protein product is CASTPRGGSAPQHF.

The DNA for the CDR3 is TGTGCCAGCAGTGAATGGGGGGATAAAGAGACCCAGTACTTC. This sequence encodes CASSEWGDKETQYF. The rearrangement joins TRBV25-1 to TRBJ2-5, with D possibly TRBD2 on 6 matching bases. The CDR3 contains 14 residues. Looked up from germline, CDR1 is MGHDK and CDR2 is SYGVNS. V was shortened by 1 base and J by 3 bases, with 9 bases between the two germline ends.

CDR3 nucleotide sequence: TGCGCCAGCAGCTTGGCTCCGGGACAGGCCTACGAGCAGTACTTC. It specifies CASSLAPGQAYEQYF. The rearrangement joins TRBV5-1 to TRBJ2-7; TRBD1 agrees at 8 bases. There are 15 residues in the CDR3. The J segment lost 2 bases and the V segment lost 0 bases, leaving 4 bases of the junction unmatched. In germline, CDR1 is SGHRS, CDR2 YFSETQ. Combining the CDR3 with reference TRBV5-1 and TRBJ2-7 gives the whole variable domain KAGVTQTPRYLIKTRGQQVTLSCSPISGHRSVSWYQQTPGQGLQFLFEYFSETQRNKGNFPGRFSGRQFSNSRSEMNVSTLELGDSALYLCASSLAPGQAYEQYFGPGTRLTVT.

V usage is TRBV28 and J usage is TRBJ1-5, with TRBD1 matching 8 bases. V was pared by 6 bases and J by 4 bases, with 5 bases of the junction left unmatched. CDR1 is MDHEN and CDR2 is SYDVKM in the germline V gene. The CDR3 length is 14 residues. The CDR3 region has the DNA TGTGCCAGCAGCTCGGGACAGGTTAATCAGCCCCAGCATTTT. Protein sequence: CASSSGQVNQPQHF.

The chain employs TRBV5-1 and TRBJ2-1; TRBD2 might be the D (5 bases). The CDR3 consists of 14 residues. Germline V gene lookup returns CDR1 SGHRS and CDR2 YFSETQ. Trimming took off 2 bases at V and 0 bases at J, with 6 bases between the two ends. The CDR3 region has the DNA TGCGCCAGCAGCTTAGCGGCCTCCTACAATGAGCAGTTCTTC. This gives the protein CASSLAASYNEQFF. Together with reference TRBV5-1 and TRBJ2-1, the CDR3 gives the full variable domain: KAGVTQTPRYLIKTRGQQVTLSCSPISGHRSVSWYQQTPGQGLQFLFEYFSETQRNKGNFPGRFSGRQFSNSRSEMNVSTLELGDSALYLCASSLAASYNEQFFGPGTRLTVL.

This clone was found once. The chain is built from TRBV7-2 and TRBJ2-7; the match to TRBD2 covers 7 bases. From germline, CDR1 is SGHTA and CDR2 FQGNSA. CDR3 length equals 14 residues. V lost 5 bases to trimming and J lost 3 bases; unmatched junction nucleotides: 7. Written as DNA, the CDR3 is TGTGCCAGCAGCCTCGAGACTAGCAGCTACGAGCAGTACTTC. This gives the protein CASSLETSSYEQYF.

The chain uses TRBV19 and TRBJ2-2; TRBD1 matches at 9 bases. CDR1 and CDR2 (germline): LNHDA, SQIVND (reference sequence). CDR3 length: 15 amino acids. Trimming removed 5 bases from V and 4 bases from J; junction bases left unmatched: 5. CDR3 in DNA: TGTGCCAGTAGTCGGGACAGGGCGGGCACCGGGGAGCTGTTTTTT. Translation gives CASSRDRAGTGELFF.

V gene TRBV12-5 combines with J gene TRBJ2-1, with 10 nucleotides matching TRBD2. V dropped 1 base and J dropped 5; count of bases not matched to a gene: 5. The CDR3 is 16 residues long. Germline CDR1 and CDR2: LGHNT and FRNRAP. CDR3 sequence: CASGLGVTSGHNEQFF. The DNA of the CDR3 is TGTGCTAGTGGTTTGGGTGTGACTAGCGGGCACAATGAGCAGTTCTTC.

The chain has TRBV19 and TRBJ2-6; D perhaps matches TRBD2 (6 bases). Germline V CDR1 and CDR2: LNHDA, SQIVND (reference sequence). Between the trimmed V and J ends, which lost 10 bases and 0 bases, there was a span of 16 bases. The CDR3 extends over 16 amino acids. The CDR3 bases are TGTGCCACCGCGGGACGGATGAGCTCTGGGGCCAACGTCCTGACTTTC. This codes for CATAGRMSSGANVLTF.

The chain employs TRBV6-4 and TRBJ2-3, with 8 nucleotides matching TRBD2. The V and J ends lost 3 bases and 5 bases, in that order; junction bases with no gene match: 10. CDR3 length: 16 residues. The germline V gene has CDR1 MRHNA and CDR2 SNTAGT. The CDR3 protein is CASSDQAGDQGDTQYF. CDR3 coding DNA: TGTGCCAGCAGTGATCAAGCGGGAGATCAGGGAGATACGCAGTATTTT.

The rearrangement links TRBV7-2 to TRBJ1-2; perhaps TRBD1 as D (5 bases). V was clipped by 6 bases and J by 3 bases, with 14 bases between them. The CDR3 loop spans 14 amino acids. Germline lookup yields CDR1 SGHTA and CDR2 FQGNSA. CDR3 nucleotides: TGTGCCAGCAGTCTCACCGGAGGGGACTATGGCTACACCTTC. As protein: CASSLTGGDYGYTF.

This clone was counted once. This CDR3 reads CASSISKDRVDQPQHF. The CDR3 DNA sequence: TGTGCCAGTAGTATTTCGAAGGACAGGGTGGATCAGCCCCAGCATTTT. The chain is built from TRBV19 and TRBJ1-5; TRBD1 matches 8 bases. The CDR3 has 16 residues. V dropped 3 bases and J dropped 5; count of bases not matched to a gene: 9. Germline V gives CDR1 LNHDA, CDR2 SQIVND (reference sequence). Combining the CDR3 with reference TRBV19 and TRBJ1-5 gives the whole variable domain DGGITQSPKYLFRKEGQNVTLSCEQNLNHDAMYWYRQDPGQGLRLIYYSQIVNDFQKGDIAEGYSVSREKKESFPLTVTSAQKNPTAFYLCASSISKDRVDQPQHFGDGTRLSIL.

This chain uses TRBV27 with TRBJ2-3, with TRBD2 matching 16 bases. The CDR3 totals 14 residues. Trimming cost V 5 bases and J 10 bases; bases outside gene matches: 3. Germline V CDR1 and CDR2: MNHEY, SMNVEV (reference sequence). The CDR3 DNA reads TGTGCCAGCAGTACCGGGACTAGCGGGAGGGCGCAGTATTTT. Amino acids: CASSTGTSGRAQYF.

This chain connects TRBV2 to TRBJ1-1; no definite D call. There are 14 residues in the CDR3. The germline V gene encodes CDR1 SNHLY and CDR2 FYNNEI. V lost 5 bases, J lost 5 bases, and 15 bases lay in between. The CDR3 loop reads CASSLEAPGTEAFF. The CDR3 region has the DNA TGTGCCAGCAGTTTGGAAGCTCCGGGTACTGAAGCTTTCTTT.

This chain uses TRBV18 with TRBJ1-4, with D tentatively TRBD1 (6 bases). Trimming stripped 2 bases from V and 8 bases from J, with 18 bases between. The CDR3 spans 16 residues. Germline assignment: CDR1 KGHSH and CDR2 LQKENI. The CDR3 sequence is CASSPGGLGAVEKLFF. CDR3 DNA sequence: TGTGCCAGCTCACCAGGGGGCCTGGGGGCGGTCGAAAAACTGTTTTTT.

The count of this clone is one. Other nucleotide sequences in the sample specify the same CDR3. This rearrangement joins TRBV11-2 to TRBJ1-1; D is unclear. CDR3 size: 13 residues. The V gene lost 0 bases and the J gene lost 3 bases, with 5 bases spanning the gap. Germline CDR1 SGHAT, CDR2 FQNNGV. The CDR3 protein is CASSLDRDTEAFF. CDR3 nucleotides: TGTGCCAGCAGCTTAGATCGGGACACTGAAGCTTTCTTT.

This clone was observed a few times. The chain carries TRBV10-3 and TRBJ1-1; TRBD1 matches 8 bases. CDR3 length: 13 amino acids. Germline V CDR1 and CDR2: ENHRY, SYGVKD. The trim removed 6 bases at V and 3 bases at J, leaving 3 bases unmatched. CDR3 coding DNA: TGTGCCATCAGCGACAGGGGCGACACTGAAGCTTTCTTT. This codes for CAISDRGDTEAFF.

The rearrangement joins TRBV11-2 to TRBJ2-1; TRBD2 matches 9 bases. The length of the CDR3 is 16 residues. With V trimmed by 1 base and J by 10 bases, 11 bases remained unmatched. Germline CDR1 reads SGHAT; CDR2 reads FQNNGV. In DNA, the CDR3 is TGTGCCAGCAGCTTAGGAGCTAGCGGGATCTCAGGGGAGCAGTTCTTC. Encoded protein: CASSLGASGISGEQFF.